This T cell receptor beta chain appears in the sequencing data of a study of cytomegalovirus exposure and HLA in healthy donors. The primer mix had 60 Vbeta and 13 Jbeta primers. TCRdb's copy holds only in-frame clones and misses some; the assay was immunoSEQ multiplex PCR. The sample has roughly 200,000 clones; 70% to 80% are singletons. The count of this clone is one. The CDR3 contains 14 residues. V shed 6 bases and J 4 bases; nucleotides not matched to a gene: 8. CDR1 MNHEY and CDR2 SMNVEV come from the germline V gene (reference sequence). The receptor comes from a man in his 60s in good health and CMV-seronegative. The sequencing input was PBMCs. The chain carries TRBV27 and TRBJ2-7; 8 bases line up with TRBD1. The CDR3 DNA reads TGTGCCAGCAGCCCAGGGGGCGGGTTGTACGAGCAGTACTTC. Translated: CASSPGGGLYEQYF.